This TCR beta chain was sequenced in a study of blood T cell repertoires in COVID-19 (dated by TCRdb to 2018 to 2020). Background for the entire study: Collaborator samples came from the United States, Italy and Spain and covered acute and convalescent phases of COVID-19. The prospective study material was composed of cDNA or gDNA derived from T cells, B-cell-depleted T cells, or PBMCs. Deeply sampled blood TCRbeta repertoires from subjects exposed to, actively infected with, or recovered from COVID-19 were included in the dataset. The repertoires were released in a freely available public database meant as a resource for research on the immune response to SARS-CoV-2. Samples were obtained from the ongoing ImmuneRACE study (first 160 participants) and from 1,200 or so subjects provided by 6 global collaborators. The sample metadata nearly always contained a de-identified subject ID, COVID-19 status, age in years and sex. Where available, HLA class I and class II types were obtained from metadata supplied by the sample provider rather than from assay-based typing.

TCRbeta CDR3 regions were amplified from genomic DNA using the immunoSEQ Assay, a bias-controlled multiplex PCR. Concerning the study's data processing: The number of nucleated cells in each sample was estimated from the amplification of reference gene primers within the assay. To quantify the absolute abundance of each unique TCRbeta CDR3 rearrangement, sequence reads were collapsed and filtered. Productive Simpson clonality was computed per sample as the square root of Simpson's diversity index over productive rearrangements. The table comes from immuneACCESS by way of TCRdb, which keeps in-frame sequences with V and J called. Part of the clones is missing from these tables; in studies checked, under half for an unresolved V gene and the rest for unknown reasons. From that table come the V and J calls and clone size; the DNA was used to work out D and trimming. The sample contains tens of thousands of clones, more than 75% of them found a single time. The ten most abundant clones make up approximately 15% of the sample.

Overall study results and their limits: Clinical and demographic metadata were provided uncurated, with the amount varying by source and participant.

About this clone itself: What this receptor recognizes is not known. Base qualities are missing; no much larger clone stands one base away.

Collaborating institutions collected whole blood in K2EDTA tubes following their own protocols. For TCRbeta analysis, collaborators shipped samples in one of three forms: frozen whole blood, isolated PBMCs, or DNA extracted from either of those sample types. Based on the germline V gene, the CDR1 and CDR2 sequences are SGHAT and FQNNGV. The CDR3 sequence holds 15 residues, the cysteine and phenylalanine included. Only the CDR3 region is kept as DNA, spanning 45 bases read in frame from base 1. Compared with germline, V lacks 3 bases and J lacks 9 bases; bases without a gene match: 11. The chain uses TRBV11-2 and TRBJ2-1, with 7 bases in between that match TRBD2. Sequenced input: peripheral blood. The origin of this receptor is a man between 65 and 79 years old with acute or convalescent COVID-19. The nucleotide sequence reads TGTGCCAGCAGCTTCCTTGCGGGAGAATCTTTTGAGCAGTTCTTC. It translates as CASSFLAGESFEQFF.